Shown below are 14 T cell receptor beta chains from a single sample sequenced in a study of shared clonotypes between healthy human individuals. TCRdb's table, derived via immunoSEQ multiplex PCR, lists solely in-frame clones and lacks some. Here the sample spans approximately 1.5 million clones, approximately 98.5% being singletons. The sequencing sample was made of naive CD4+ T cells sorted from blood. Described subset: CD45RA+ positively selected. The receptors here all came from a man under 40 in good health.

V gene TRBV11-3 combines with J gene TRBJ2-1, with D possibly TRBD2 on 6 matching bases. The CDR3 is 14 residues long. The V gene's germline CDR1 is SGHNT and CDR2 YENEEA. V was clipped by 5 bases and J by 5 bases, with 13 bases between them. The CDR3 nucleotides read TGTGCCAGCAGCCTAATGGCGGGGAACAATGAGCAGTTCTTC. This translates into CASSLMAGNNEQFF.

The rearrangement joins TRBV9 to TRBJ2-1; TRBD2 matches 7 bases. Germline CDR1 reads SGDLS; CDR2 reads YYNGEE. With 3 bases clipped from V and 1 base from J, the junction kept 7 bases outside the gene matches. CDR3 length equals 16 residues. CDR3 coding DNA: TGTGCCAGCAGCGGACAACTAGCGATTTCCTACAATGAGCAGTTCTTC. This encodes CASSGQLAISYNEQFF.

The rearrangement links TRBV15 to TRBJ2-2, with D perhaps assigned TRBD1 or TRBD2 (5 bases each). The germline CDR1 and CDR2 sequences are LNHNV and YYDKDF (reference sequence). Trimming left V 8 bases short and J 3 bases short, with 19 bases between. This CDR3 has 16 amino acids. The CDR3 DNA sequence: TGTGCCACCCGATCGGGGCGGGCCGGATACACCGGGGAGCTGTTTTTT. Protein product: CATRSGRAGYTGELFF. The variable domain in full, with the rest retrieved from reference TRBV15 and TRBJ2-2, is DAMVIQNPRYQVTQFGKPVTLSCSQTLNHNVMYWYQQKSSQAPKLLFHYYDKDFNNEADTPDNFQSRRPNTSFCFLDIRSPGLGDTAMYLCATRSGRAGYTGELFFGEGSRLTVL.

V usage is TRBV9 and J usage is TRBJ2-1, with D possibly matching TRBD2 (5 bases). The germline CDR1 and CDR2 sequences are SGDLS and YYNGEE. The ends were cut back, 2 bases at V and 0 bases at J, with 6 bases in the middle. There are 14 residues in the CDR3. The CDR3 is CASSVTTSYNEQFF. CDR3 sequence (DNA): TGTGCCAGCAGCGTGACTACCTCCTACAATGAGCAGTTCTTC.

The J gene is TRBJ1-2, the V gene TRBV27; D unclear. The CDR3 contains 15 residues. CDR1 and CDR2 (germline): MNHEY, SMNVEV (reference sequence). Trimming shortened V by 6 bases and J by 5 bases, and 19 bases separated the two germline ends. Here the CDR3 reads CASRIMARQGYGYTF. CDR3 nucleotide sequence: TGTGCCAGCAGAATAATGGCCAGACAAGGGTATGGCTACACCTTC.

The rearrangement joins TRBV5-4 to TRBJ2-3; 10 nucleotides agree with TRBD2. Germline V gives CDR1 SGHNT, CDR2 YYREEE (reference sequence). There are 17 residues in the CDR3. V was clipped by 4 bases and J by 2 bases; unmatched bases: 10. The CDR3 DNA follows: TGTGCCAGCAGCATGAGCCTAGCGGGAGTTTTCACAGATACGCAGTATTTT. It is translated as CASSMSLAGVFTDTQYF.

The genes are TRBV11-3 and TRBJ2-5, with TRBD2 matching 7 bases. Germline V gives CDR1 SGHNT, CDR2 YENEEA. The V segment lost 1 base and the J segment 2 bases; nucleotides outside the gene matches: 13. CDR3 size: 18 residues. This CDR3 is CASSLGTLASGAQETQYF. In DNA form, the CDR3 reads TGTGCCAGCAGCTTAGGAACCTTAGCTAGCGGAGCTCAAGAGACCCAGTACTTC.

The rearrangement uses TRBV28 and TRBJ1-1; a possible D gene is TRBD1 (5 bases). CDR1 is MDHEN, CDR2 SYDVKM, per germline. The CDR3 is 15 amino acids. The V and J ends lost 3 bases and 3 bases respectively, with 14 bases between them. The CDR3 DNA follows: TGTGCCAGCAGTTTGCGAGGGGTCGGGGACACTGAAGCTTTCTTT. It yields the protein CASSLRGVGDTEAFF.

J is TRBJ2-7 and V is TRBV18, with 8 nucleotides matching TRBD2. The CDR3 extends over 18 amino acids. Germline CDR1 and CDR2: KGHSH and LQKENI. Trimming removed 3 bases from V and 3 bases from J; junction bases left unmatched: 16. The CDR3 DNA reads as TGTGCCAGCTCACCGATAACAGGGTCCACTAGCGGAGACTACGAGCAGTACTTC. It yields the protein CASSPITGSTSGDYEQYF.

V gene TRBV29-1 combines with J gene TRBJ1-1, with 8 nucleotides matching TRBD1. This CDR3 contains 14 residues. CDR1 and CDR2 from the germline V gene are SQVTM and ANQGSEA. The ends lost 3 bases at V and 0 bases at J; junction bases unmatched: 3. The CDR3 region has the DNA TGCAGCGTTGATCCGACAGGGGTGAACACTGAAGCTTTCTTT. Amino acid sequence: CSVDPTGVNTEAFF.

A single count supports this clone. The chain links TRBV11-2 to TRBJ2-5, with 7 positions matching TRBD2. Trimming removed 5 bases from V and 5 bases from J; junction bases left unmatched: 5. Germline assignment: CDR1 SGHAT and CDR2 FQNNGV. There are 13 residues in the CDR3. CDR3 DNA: TGTGCCAGCAGCCCTCCCGGGGGGGAGACCCAGTACTTC. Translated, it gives CASSPPGGETQYF. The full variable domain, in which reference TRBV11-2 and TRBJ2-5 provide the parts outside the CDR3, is EAGVAQSPRYKIIEKRQSVAFWCNPISGHATLYWYQQILGQGPKLLIQFQNNGVVDDSQLPKDRFSAERLKGVDSTLKIQPAKLEDSAVYLCASSPPGGETQYFGPGTRLLVL.

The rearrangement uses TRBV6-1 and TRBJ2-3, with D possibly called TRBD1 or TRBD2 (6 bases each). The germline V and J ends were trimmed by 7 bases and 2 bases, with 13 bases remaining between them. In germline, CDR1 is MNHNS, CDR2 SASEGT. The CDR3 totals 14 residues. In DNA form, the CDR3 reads TGTGCCAGCACACGGGGGCTTGACACAGATACGCAGTATTTT. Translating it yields CASTRGLDTDTQYF.

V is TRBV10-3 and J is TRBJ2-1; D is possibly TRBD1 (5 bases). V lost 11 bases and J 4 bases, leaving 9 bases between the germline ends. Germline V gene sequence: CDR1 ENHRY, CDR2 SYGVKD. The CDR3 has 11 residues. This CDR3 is CAHRQYNEQFF. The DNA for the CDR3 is TGTGCCCACAGACAGTACAATGAGCAGTTCTTC.

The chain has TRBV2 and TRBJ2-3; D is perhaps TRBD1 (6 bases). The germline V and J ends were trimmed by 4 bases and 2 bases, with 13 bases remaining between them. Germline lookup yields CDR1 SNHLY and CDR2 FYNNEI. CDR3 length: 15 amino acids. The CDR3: CASSVPGHHTDTQYF. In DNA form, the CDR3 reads TGTGCCAGCAGTGTGCCGGGACACCACACAGATACGCAGTATTTT.